The 18 T cell receptor beta chains presented below share a single source sample, sequenced in a study of CD4 T cells in relation to SARS-CoV-2 and coronaviruses. The data were produced by immunoSEQ multiplex PCR, yet TCRdb's version contains in-frame clones alone and is incomplete. The data contain tens of thousands of clones, approximately 93% of them singletons. CD4+ T cells from unexposed donors were obtained before the COVID-19 pandemic (2011-2018). The sequencing sample was made of naive CD4+ T cells from PBMCs. The subset here: naive CD4+ T cells isolated by negative enrichment. Receptors originate from a human donor in good health.

This clone was seen once. The chain recombines TRBV6-6 with TRBJ2-7; D is possibly TRBD2 (6 bases). V was clipped by 5 bases and J by 5 bases, with 22 bases between them. This CDR3 is 16 amino acids long. The germline CDR1 and CDR2 sequences are MNHNY and SVGAGI (reference sequence). The CDR3 DNA is TGTGCCAGCAGTCCGGGACTTAACACAAATGGGCACGAGCAGTACTTC. Translated, it gives CASSPGLNTNGHEQYF.

This clone was recorded a few times. The rearrangement uses TRBV5-1 and TRBJ1-5, with D hard to call. V was pared by 1 base and J by 5 bases, with 7 bases between. In germline, CDR1 is SGHRS, CDR2 YFSETQ. This CDR3 has 13 residues. The DNA of the CDR3 is TGCGCCAGCAGCTTGATGAGTGATCAGCCCCAGCATTTT. Translation gives CASSLMSDQPQHF.

This sequence joins TRBV6-5 and TRBJ1-1; D is unresolved. This CDR3 spans 11 amino acids. Per the germline V gene, CDR1 is MNHEY and CDR2 is SVGAGI. V was shortened by 11 bases and J by 0 bases, with 7 bases between the two germline ends. The CDR3 nucleotides read TGTGCCGGACGGTTGAACACTGAAGCTTTCTTT. It yields the protein CAGRLNTEAFF.

This clone occurred a few times. The chain couples TRBV19 to TRBJ1-6; TRBD1 might be the D (6 bases). This CDR3 spans 13 amino acids. CDR1 is LNHDA and CDR2 is SQIVND in the germline V gene (reference sequence). Deletions cut 3 bases from V and 11 bases from J, with 11 bases between. For the CDR3, the DNA is TGTGCCAGTAGTATTTCAGGGACAACACCCCTCCACTTT. This encodes CASSISGTTPLHF. Drawing the rest from reference TRBV19 and TRBJ1-6, the complete variable domain is DGGITQSPKYLFRKEGQNVTLSCEQNLNHDAMYWYRQDPGQGLRLIYYSQIVNDFQKGDIAEGYSVSREKKESFPLTVTSAQKNPTAFYLCASSISGTTPLHFGNGTRLTVT.

The genes are TRBV5-5 and TRBJ1-5, with D possibly matching TRBD1 (5 bases). In germline, CDR1 is SGHKS, CDR2 YYEKEE (reference sequence). Trimming stripped 0 bases from V and 9 bases from J, with 10 bases between. The CDR3 sequence is 13 residues long. The CDR3: CASSLGDGTPQHF. The CDR3 DNA is TGTGCCAGCAGCTTGGGGGATGGGACGCCCCAGCATTTT.

V usage is TRBV18 and J usage is TRBJ1-4, with D possibly being TRBD1 (5 bases). The ends were cut back, 1 base at V and 0 bases at J, with 9 bases in the middle. The CDR3 contains 16 residues. Germline CDR1 is KGHSH and CDR2 is LQKENI. CDR3 amino acids: CASSPLEGPTNEKLFF. In DNA, the CDR3 is TGTGCCAGCTCACCACTTGAGGGGCCAACTAATGAAAAACTGTTTTTT.

The chain recombines TRBV3-1 (or the pseudogene TRBV3-2) with TRBJ1-3; D is undetermined. The CDR3 has 13 residues. The V end lost 4 bases, the J end lost 4 bases, and 8 bases lay between the germline ends. Germline V CDR1 and CDR2: LGHDT, YNNKEL (reference sequence). In DNA, the CDR3 is TGTGCCAGCAGCCCGCTTCTCGGAAACACCATATATTTT. This sequence encodes CASSPLLGNTIYF.

The chain combines TRBV5-1 with TRBJ2-6; D is uncertain. The CDR3 covers 15 residues. V lost 0 bases and J lost 0, with 4 bases in between. Germline loops: CDR1 SGHRS, CDR2 YFSETQ. The CDR3 spells CASSLVDSGANVLTF. CDR3 nucleotides: TGCGCCAGCAGCTTGGTGGACTCTGGGGCCAACGTCCTGACTTTC. The full variable domain, completed using reference TRBV5-1 and TRBJ2-6, is KAGVTQTPRYLIKTRGQQVTLSCSPISGHRSVSWYQQTPGQGLQFLFEYFSETQRNKGNFPGRFSGRQFSNSRSEMNVSTLELGDSALYLCASSLVDSGANVLTFGAGSRLTVL.

The chain recombines TRBV29-1 with TRBJ2-5; tentatively, D is TRBD2 (7 bases). The germline gives CDR1 SQVTM, CDR2 ANQGSEA. V was shortened by 5 bases and J by 5 bases, with 18 bases between the two germline ends. CDR3 size: 14 residues. Here the CDR3 reads CSVPSIQGGETQYF. CDR3 DNA: TGCAGCGTTCCTTCCATACAGGGAGGGGAGACCCAGTACTTC.

The chain joins TRBV5-1 to TRBJ2-3; D might be TRBD1 (5 bases). CDR1 is SGHRS and CDR2 is YFSETQ in the germline V gene. The CDR3 extends over 15 amino acids. Deletions cut 2 bases from V and 1 base from J, with 11 bases between. The CDR3 spells CASSFVTVGTDTQYF. The CDR3 DNA sequence: TGCGCCAGCAGCTTCGTGACAGTGGGCACAGATACGCAGTATTTT.

The CDR3 nucleotides are TGTGCCAGCAGTAACAGGGGTGGCTATGGCTACACCTTC. It is translated as CASSNRGGYGYTF. The genes are TRBV6-5 and TRBJ1-2; 7 bases match TRBD1. This CDR3 spans 13 amino acids. Germline trimming cut 5 bases from V and 4 bases from J; bases unmatched to any gene: 4. Germline-derived CDR1 and CDR2 are MNHEY and SVGAGI.

The chain links TRBV6-2 or TRBV6-3 to TRBJ2-5; D may be TRBD1 or TRBD2 (5 bases each). The CDR3 totals 14 residues. Germline CDR1 is MNHEY and CDR2 is SVGEGT. With 5 bases removed from V and 4 bases from J, the gap between germline ends came to 14 bases. CDR3 DNA: TGTGCCAGCAGTCCCAACGAGGGGCCAGAGACCCAGTACTTC. Protein sequence: CASSPNEGPETQYF.

This clone is a singleton in its sample. The rearrangement links TRBV10-3 to TRBJ2-2; TRBD1 is a possible D gene (5 bases). The CDR3 is 14 amino acids. Germline CDR1 reads ENHRY; CDR2 reads SYGVKD. Deletions cut 3 bases from V and 4 bases from J, with 9 bases between. For the CDR3, the DNA is TGTGCCATCAGTGATCGGACAACCACCGGGGAGCTGTTTTTT. This sequence encodes CAISDRTTTGELFF.

The rearrangement uses TRBV29-1 and TRBJ2-5, with D possibly being TRBD1 (5 bases). V was clipped by 7 bases and J by 3 bases, with 15 bases between them. Germline V gives CDR1 SQVTM, CDR2 ANQGSEA. CDR3 length: 13 residues. CDR3 in DNA: TGCAGCGGACAGTCTCCTGGGGAAGAGACCCAGTACTTC. Translated, it gives CSGQSPGEETQYF.

This clone was counted between two and nine times. The V and J genes are TRBV6-2 or TRBV6-3 and TRBJ1-5; D unclear. This CDR3 region has 18 residues. V was shortened by 3 bases and J by 5 bases, with 23 bases between the two germline ends. CDR1 and CDR2 (germline): MNHEY, SVGEGT. DNA of the CDR3: TGTGCCAGCAGTTATTTGTTTTTGCGGACGGGAGGGCATCAGCCCCAGCATTTT. This sequence encodes CASSYLFLRTGGHQPQHF.

CDR3 nucleotides: TGTGCCAGCAGCCCGACTAGCGGGGGAACCTACGAGCAGTACTTC. This sequence encodes CASSPTSGGTYEQYF. V gene TRBV5-4 combines with J gene TRBJ2-7, with TRBD2 identical over 12 bases. Trimming at V came to 4 bases and at J to 2 bases, leaving 4 bases not matched to a gene. CDR1 and CDR2 from the germline V gene are SGHNT and YYREEE (reference sequence). This CDR3 is 15 amino acids long.

V gene TRBV18 combines with J gene TRBJ1-5; no clear D. The CDR3 extends over 14 amino acids. Trimming removed 5 bases from V and 0 bases from J, with 8 bases in between. Germline lookup yields CDR1 KGHSH and CDR2 LQKENI. CDR3 loop: CASSSQSSNQPQHF. DNA for the CDR3: TGTGCCAGCTCATCACAGAGTAGCAATCAGCCCCAGCATTTT. The variable domain in full, with the rest retrieved from reference TRBV18 and TRBJ1-5, is NAGVMQNPRHLVRRRGQEARLRCSPMKGHSHVYWYRQLPEEGLKFMVYLQKENIIDESGMPKERFSAEFPKEGPSILRIQQVVRGDSAAYFCASSSQSSNQPQHFGDGTRLSIL.

As DNA, the CDR3 is TGCGCCAGCAGCCGACAGGGGGAGAGCACTGAAGCTTTCTTT. It encodes CASSRQGESTEAFF. V gene TRBV5-1 combines with J gene TRBJ1-1, with 9 nucleotides matching TRBD1. Germline assignment: CDR1 SGHRS and CDR2 YFSETQ. This CDR3 contains 14 residues. V gave up 4 bases and J gave up 4 bases; unmatched junction bases: 5. Drawing the rest from reference TRBV5-1 and TRBJ1-1, the complete variable domain is KAGVTQTPRYLIKTRGQQVTLSCSPISGHRSVSWYQQTPGQGLQFLFEYFSETQRNKGNFPGRFSGRQFSNSRSEMNVSTLELGDSALYLCASSRQGESTEAFFGQGTRLTVV.